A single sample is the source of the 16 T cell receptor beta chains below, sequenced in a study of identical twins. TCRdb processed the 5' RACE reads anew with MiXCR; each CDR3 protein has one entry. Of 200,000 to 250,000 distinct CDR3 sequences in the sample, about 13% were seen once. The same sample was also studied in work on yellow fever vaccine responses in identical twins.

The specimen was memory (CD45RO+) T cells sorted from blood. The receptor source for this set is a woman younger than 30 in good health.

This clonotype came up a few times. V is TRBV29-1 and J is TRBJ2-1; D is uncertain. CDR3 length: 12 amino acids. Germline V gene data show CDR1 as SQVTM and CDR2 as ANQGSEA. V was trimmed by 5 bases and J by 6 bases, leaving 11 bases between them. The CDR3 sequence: CSVTNPPNEQFF. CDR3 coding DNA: TGCAGCGTTACAAACCCTCCCAATGAGCAGTTCTTC.

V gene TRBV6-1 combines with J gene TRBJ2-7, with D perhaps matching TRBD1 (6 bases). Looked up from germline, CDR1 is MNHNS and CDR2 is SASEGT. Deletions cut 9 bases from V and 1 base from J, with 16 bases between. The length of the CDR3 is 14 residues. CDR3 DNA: TGTGCCAGTAGGAGGACAGACACTTCCTACGAGCAGTACTTC. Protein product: CASRRTDTSYEQYF.

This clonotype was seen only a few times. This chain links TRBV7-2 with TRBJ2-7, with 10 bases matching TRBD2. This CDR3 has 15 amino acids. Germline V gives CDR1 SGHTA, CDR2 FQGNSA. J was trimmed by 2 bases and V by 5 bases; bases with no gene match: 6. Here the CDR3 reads CASSEGLAITYEQYF. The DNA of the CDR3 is TGTGCCAGCAGCGAGGGACTAGCGATTACCTACGAGCAGTACTTC.

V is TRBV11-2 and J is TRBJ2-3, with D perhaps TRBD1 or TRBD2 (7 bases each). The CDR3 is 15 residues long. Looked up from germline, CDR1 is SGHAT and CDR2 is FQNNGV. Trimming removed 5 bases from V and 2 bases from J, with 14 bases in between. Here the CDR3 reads CASSLGRGLTDTQYF. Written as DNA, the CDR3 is TGTGCCAGCAGCCTTGGGAGGGGGCTCACAGATACGCAGTATTTT.

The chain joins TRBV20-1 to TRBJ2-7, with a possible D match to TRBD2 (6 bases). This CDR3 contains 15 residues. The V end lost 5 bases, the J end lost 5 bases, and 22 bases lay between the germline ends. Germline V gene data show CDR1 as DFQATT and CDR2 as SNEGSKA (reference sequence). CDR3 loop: CSAGPPGGARHEQYF. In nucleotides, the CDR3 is TGCAGTGCTGGACCTCCTGGCGGGGCCCGCCACGAGCAGTACTTC.

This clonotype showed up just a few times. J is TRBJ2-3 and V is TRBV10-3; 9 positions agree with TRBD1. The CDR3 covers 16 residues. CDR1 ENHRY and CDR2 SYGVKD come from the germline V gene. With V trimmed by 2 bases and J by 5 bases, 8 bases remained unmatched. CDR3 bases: TGTGCCATCAGTGAGATAGGACAGGGGCAGGGAGATACGCAGTATTTT. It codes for CAISEIGQGQGDTQYF.

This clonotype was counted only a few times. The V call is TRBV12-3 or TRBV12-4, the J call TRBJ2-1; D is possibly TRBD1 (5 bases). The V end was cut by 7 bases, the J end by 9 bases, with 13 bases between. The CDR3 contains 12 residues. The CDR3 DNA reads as TGTGCCAGCACCCATGCCAGGGCTGAGCAGTTCTTC. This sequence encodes CASTHARAEQFF.

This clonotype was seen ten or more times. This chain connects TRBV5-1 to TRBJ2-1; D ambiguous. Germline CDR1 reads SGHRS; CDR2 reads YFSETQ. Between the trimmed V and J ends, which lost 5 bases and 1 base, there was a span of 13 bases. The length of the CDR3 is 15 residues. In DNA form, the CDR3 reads TGCGCCAGCAGACCGAACACGGATTCCTACAATGAGCAGTTCTTC. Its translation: CASRPNTDSYNEQFF.

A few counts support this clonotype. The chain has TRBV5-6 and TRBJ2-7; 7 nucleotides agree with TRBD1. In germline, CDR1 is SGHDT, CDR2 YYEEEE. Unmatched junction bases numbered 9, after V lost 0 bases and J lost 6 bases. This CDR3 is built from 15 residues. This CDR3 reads CASSLARTGFREQYF. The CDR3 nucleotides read TGTGCCAGCAGCTTGGCCCGGACAGGTTTCCGCGAGCAGTACTTC.

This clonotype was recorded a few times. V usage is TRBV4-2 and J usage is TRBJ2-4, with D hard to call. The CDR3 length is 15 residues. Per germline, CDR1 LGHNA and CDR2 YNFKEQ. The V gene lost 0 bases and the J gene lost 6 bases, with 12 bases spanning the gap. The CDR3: CASSQDTQSRNIQYF. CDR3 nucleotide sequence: TGTGCCAGCAGCCAAGATACACAGTCCAGAAACATTCAGTACTTC.

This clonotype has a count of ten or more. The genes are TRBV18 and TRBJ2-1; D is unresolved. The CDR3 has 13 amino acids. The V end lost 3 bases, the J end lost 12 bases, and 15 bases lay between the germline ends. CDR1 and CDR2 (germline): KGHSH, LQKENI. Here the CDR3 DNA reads TGTGCCAGCTCACCGTCGGCAGCCCCTTTGCAGTTCTTC. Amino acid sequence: CASSPSAAPLQFF.

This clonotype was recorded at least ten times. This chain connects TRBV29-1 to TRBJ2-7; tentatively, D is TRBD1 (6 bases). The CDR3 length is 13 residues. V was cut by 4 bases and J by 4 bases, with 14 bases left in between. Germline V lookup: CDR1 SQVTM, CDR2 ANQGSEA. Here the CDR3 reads CSVAGQTSYEQYF. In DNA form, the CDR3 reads TGCAGCGTTGCCGGACAGACCTCTTACGAGCAGTACTTC.

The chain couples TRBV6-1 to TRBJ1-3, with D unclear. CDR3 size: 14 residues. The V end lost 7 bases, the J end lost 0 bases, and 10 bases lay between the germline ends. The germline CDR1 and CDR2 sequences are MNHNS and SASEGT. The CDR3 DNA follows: TGTGCCAGCAAAGGGCGCCCCTCTGGAAACACCATATATTTT. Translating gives CASKGRPSGNTIYF.

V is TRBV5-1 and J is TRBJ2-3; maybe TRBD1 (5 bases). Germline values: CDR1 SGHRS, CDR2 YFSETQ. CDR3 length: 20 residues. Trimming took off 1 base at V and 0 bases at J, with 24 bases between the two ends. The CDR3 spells CASSLTKDSAGPDSTDTQYF. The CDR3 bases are TGCGCCAGCAGCTTGACAAAAGATTCGGCAGGGCCGGATAGCACAGATACGCAGTATTTT.

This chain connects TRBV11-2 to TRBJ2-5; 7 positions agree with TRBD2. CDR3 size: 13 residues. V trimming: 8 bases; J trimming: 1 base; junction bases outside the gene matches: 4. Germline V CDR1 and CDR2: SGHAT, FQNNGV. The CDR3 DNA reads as TGTGCCAGCGGTGCTAGCGGCCAAGAGACCCAGTACTTC. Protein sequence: CASGASGQETQYF.

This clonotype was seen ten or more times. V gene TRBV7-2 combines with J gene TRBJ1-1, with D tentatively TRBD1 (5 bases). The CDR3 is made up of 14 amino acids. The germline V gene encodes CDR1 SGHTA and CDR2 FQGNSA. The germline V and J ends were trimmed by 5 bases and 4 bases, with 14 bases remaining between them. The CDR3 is CASSPRTQGTEAFF. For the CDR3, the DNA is TGTGCCAGCAGCCCACGGACCCAGGGCACTGAAGCTTTCTTT.